Included here is one TCR beta chain sequence, with context. Which antigen it targets is not known. Base qualities were left out, and no much larger clone turns up one base away. This specimen's time point label, interpreted: newly diagnosed GD, antithyroid drugs for less than 3 months. For both TCR sequencing and RNA sequencing, RNA was extracted from PBMCs using TRIzol. Graves' disease was diagnosed according to American Thyroid Association guidelines. Patients were recruited from an endocrinology department in Xi'an, China. From each patient, around 8.3 milliliters of peripheral blood was collected into an EDTA anticoagulant tube. Ficoll Paque Plus density gradient separation was used to isolate PBMCs, and no additional T cell sorting was done. An Agilent 2100 Bioanalyzer and agarose gel were used to assess RNA quality, and a NanoDrop 2000 was used to measure RNA concentration. This entry comes from a study of regulatory T cells in long-lasting Graves disease (dated by TCRdb to the early 2020s). For the study in its entirety: Patients with newly diagnosed Graves' disease had been on antithyroid drugs for under 3 months. Persistent Graves' disease patients were compared with newly diagnosed Graves' disease patients by peripheral blood TCR sequencing and RNA sequencing. The study was registered as a clinical trial and conducted in China. A total of approximately 35 samples were covered by TCR sequencing, comprising some 13 persistent and approximately 20 newly diagnosed Graves' disease patients. The paper as a whole reports these results and caveats: The authors noted that the small sample size was a limitation that may lower accuracy. More public clonotypes were shared among persistent patients (roughly 2,700) than among newly diagnosed patients (roughly 960). Sequencing and analysis were limited to the TCR beta chain. Peripheral blood alone was examined, since thyroid tissue, which constituted the primary lesion, could not be accessed. Persistent Graves' disease patients showed lower TCR Shannon entropy and fewer highly expanded clones than newly diagnosed patients, suggesting clonal expansion. TRBV28, TRBJ1-2 and TRBJ2-5 were preferentially used in persistent disease, while TRBV20-1 and TRBJ2-1 were favored in newly diagnosed disease.

Receptors were amplified or captured by multiplex PCR. These reads were obtained on an Illumina HiSeq 4000. To build TCR beta libraries, CDR3 regions were amplified by Arm-PCR using iRepertoire HTBI primers. Before sequencing, the PCR products went through gel purification. As for how the authors treated the data: Gene usage analysis of CDR3 amino acid clonotypes relied on the roughly 60 TRBV and 15 or so TRBJ segments identified across samples. Filtered high-quality paired reads were merged into contigs using COPE and FqMerger. BLAST was used to align contigs to the IMGT TRBV, TRBD and TRBJ reference genes, and CDR3 was defined following IMGT. Highly expanded clones were defined as clonotypes with a frequency above 0.1%. Shannon entropy served as the measure of repertoire diversity, while the Gini coefficient captured V-J evenness. Public clonotypes were defined as clonotypes shared by more than one individual. TCRdb itself trimmed the public reads at Q25 with fastp, ran MiXCR and retained productive beta chains. Duplicate CDR3 protein sequences are folded into a single record with the most common DNA and genes. These V and J calls rely on TCRdb rather than the paper's analysis. The table for this sample lists 360,000 or so distinct CDR3 sequences; 16% of them were counted only once. About 32% of the sample comes from the top ten.

The CDR3 starts with the cysteine, ends with the phenylalanine, and has 14 residues. Only CDR3 DNA remains: 42 bases, in frame from the first base. Deletion took 4 bases off V and 11 bases off J, with a span of 20 bases between the germline ends. The germline V gene (reference sequence) provides CDR1 LNHDA and CDR2 SQIVND. These records were also assigned to another study, of T cells in Graves' hyperthyroidism and ophthalmopathy. The second study, in turn, reports: Graves' hyperthyroidism was defined as stable when no progression to ophthalmopathy occurred over 18 months of follow-up. The hyperthyroidism patients were between 18 and 65 years old and newly diagnosed, with a disease duration of less than 2 months. The study excluded patients with uncontrolled infections, other autoimmune diseases, pregnancy or lactation. Diagnoses were established on the basis of clinical symptoms, serum thyroxine and TRAb, thyroid ultrasound, and orbital computed tomography. A first-round RT-PCR of the TCR CDR3 used the HTBI primer set with the Qiagen OneStep RT-PCR kit. Most expanded thyroid clonotypes (frequency above 0.001) were also detected in blood, suggesting blood repertoires may reflect thyroid immune responses. A 13 V-J signature model separated ophthalmopathy from stable hyperthyroidism, with around 90% sensitivity and roughly 81% specificity in cross-validation and 80%/75% in testing. In validation, the model predicted progression to ophthalmopathy with approximately 71% sensitivity and less than 80% specificity, a median of about 6.7 months before onset. To identify distinguishing TCR V-J signatures, a discovery cohort of 100 or so patients was used, comprising 43 with Graves' ophthalmopathy and 57 with stable Graves' hyperthyroidism. Whether ophthalmopathy could be predicted prospectively was tested in an independent validation cohort made up of about 18 hyperthyroidism patients plus 17 patients who later progressed to ophthalmopathy. The 90 to 100 discovery patients were randomly divided into training and test sets at a 7:3 ratio. The study also compared thyroid tissue and blood T-cell repertoires from more than 5 Graves' hyperthyroidism patients. After blood sampling, hyperthyroidism patients were treated with methimazole at a starting dose of 30 mg daily, and ophthalmopathy patients were treated with high-dose intravenous methylprednisolone. A second multiplex PCR round built the libraries, followed by size selection and purification. Libraries were sequenced paired-end with 100 bp reads on an Illumina HiSeq2000. SOAPnuke was used to process the raw data, with reads discarded if the reads contained adapters or uncalled bases, had a mean Phred below 15, or lacked an exact constant-primer or identifier match. High-quality paired reads were merged with COPE v1.2.5, and unique nucleotide sequences were defined as clonotypes. MiTCR v1.1 was used to align the clonotypes against IMGT TRBV, TRBD and TRBJ reference segments. The analysis was restricted to V-J combinations with a frequency above 0.0001, which together covered roughly 99% of the repertoires. The TCS score was defined as the ratio of F50 (clonal expansion) to E x V (chaos), calculated using BLOSUM62-based TCRdist between CDR3 peptides within each V-J. Welch's t-statistics and random forest reduced just over 500 V-J features to fewer than 15, which were used in a naive Bayes classifier (R e1071). Sample size was not statistically predetermined, and blinding of investigators to group allocation was not performed. The paper describes TCR Vbeta CDR3 sequencing of fewer than 150 peripheral blood samples, made up of fewer than 50 ophthalmopathy patients, around 73 hyperthyroidism patients and 17 progressor patients.

The receptor chain draws on TRBV19 and TRBJ1-1; the D gene is perhaps TRBD1, on 6 matching bases. This clonotype was sampled from a man between 35 and 55 years old with Graves disease. Donor details come from another sample of the same person, matched by shared clones. Sequencing was performed on peripheral blood mononuclear cells (PBMCs), taken at new diagnosis, from a patient treated with antithyroid drugs. The DNA is TGTGCCAGTAGTACCGGACAGTCCGGGATGGGGGCTTTCTTT. This is translated as CASSTGQSGMGAFF.